Described below is a single T cell receptor (beta chain) sequence and its context. As yet, its antigen is unknown. The entry originates in a study of long-term antiretroviral therapy in people with HIV. The overall study: It was about a decade before the 2015 immediate-ART recommendation that the earliest samples were taken. Points from the study as a whole: Subsequent to ART, diversity was augmented yet persisted below that of transplant donor controls. Clones expanded before ART dominated the repertoire at all time points.

Every one of the participants with HIV received treatment in the United States. Samples were assayed with immunoSEQ v3.0 at survey level. Method: immunoSEQ multiplex PCR; TCRdb's copy keeps in-frame clones and lacks some. This table has some 33,000 clones, around 97% appearing once. Germline V CDR1 and CDR2: SGDLS, YYNGEE. J gave up 2 bases and V 7 bases, and 8 bases lay outside the gene matches. The length of the CDR3 is 15 residues. This clonotype was sampled from a man aged 25-40 years with HIV. The chain combines TRBV9 with TRBJ2-2, with 7 bases lining up with TRBD1. This specimen consisted of unsorted PBMCs, obtained 7.6 years after starting antiretroviral therapy. CDR3 DNA: TGTGCCAGCGGAATAACAGGGGTCAACACCGGGGAGCTGTTTTTT. Amino acid sequence: CASGITGVNTGELFF. Looking up the rest from reference TRBV9 and TRBJ2-2 gives the full variable domain: DSGVTQTPKHLITATGQRVTLRCSPRSGDLSVYWYQQSLDQGLQFLIQYYNGEERAKGNILERFSAQQFPDLHSELNLSSLELGDSALYFCASGITGVNTGELFFGEGSRLTVL.